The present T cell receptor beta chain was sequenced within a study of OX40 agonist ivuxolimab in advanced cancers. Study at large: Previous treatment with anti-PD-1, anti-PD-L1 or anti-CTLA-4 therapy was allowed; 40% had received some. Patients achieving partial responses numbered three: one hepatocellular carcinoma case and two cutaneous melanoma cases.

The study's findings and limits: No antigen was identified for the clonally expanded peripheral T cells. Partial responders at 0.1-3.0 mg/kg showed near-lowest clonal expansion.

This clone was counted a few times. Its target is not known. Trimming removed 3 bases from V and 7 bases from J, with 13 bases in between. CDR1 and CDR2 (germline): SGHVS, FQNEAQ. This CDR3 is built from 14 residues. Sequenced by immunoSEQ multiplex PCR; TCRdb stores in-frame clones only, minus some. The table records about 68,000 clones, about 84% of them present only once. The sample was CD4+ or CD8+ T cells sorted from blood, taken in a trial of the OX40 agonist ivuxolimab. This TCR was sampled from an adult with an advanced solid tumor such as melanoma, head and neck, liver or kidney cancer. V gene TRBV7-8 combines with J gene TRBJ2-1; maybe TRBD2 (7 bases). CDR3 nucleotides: TGTGCCAGCAGCTTTGGGGGGGCGAGGAATGAGCAGTTCTTC. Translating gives CASSFGGARNEQFF.